This TCR beta chain was sequenced during a study of CD8+ T cells in alopecia areata. Study conclusions and caveats: Scalp clonality decreased significantly with tofacitinib, and so did expanded CD8+ clones among the top 100.

Treatment of the sample: oral pan-JAK inhibitor, 5-10 mg twice daily. Both peripheral blood and punch biopsies of lesional scalp skin were obtained from patients who had alopecia areata. A remark on this clone: Its antigen is unidentified.

The authors extracted RNA and reverse transcribed it into cDNA as the sequencing template. TCRdb keeps only in-frame clones here, not all; method: immunoSEQ multiplex PCR. The repertoire holds more than 200,000 clones, approximately 70% seen once, with 1% to 1.5% in the top ten. This CDR3 has 15 amino acids. Germline values: CDR1 SGHRS, CDR2 YFSETQ. V lost 5 bases and J 8 bases, leaving 20 bases between the germline ends. V gene TRBV5-1 combines with J gene TRBJ2-1; possibly TRBD2 for D (5 bases). The clonotype was recovered from a human donor with alopecia areata. Sample: CD4+ T cells sorted from blood, taken at week 44, from a patient treated with tofacitinib. The CDR3, as DNA: TGCGCCAGCAGGCTGCGGCTAGCATTAACGGATGAGCAGTTCTTC. It codes for CASRLRLALTDEQFF. Full variable domain (remainder filled in from reference TRBV5-1 and TRBJ2-1): KAGVTQTPRYLIKTRGQQVTLSCSPISGHRSVSWYQQTPGQGLQFLFEYFSETQRNKGNFPGRFSGRQFSNSRSEMNVSTLELGDSALYLCASRLRLALTDEQFFGPGTRLTVL.